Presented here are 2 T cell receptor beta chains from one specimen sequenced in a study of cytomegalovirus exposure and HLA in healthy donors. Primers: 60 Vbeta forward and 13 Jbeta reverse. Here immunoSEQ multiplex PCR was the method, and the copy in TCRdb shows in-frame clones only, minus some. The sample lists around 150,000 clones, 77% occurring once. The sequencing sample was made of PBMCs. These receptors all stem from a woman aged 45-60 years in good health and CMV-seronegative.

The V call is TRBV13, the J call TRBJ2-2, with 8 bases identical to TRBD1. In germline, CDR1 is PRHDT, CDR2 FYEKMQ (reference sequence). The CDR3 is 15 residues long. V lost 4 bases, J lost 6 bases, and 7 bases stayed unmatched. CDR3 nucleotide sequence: TGTGCCAGCAGCTCCAGGGACAGGTCTGCCGGGGAGCTGTTTTTT. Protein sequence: CASSSRDRSAGELFF. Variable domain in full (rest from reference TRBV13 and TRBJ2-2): AAGVIQSPRHLIKEKRETATLKCYPIPRHDTVYWYQQGPGQDPQFLISFYEKMQSDKGSIPDRFSAQQFSDYHSELNMSSLELGDSALYFCASSSRDRSAGELFFGEGSRLTVL.

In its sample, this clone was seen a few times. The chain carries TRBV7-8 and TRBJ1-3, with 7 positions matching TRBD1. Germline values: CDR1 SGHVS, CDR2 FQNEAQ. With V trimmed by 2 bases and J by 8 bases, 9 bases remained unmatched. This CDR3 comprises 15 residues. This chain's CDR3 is CASSLSLGGLDTIYF. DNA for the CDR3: TGTGCCAGCAGCTTATCTTTAGGGGGCCTGGACACCATATATTTT.